This T cell receptor (beta chain) was obtained from a study of beta chain features in type 1 diabetes. Overall study findings and caveats: Overrepresentation of cells with high TCR expression could result from cDNA sequencing. The study found moderately but significantly shorter TCRB CDR3s in all four CD4+ subsets of Type 1 diabetes patients.

Germline lookup yields CDR1 SNHLY and CDR2 FYNNEI. V lost 4 bases to trimming and J lost 1 base, with 13 bases between them. The CDR3 length is 16 residues. Stem cell-like memory, regulatory, central memory and naive CD4+ cells were sorted via CD45RO/CCR7/CD25/CD127/CD95/CD27. The authors reverse transcribed all of the isolated RNA, so sequencing captured expressed TCRB transcripts. Sequenced by immunoSEQ multiplex PCR; TCRdb stores in-frame clones only, minus some. This table holds a few hundred thousand clones, 24% found once. About this clone: The antigen remains undetermined.

Input material: naive CD4+ T cells from blood. V is TRBV2 and J is TRBJ2-2; possible D gene TRBD1, 6 bases. This receptor was obtained from a woman between 25 and 40 years old with type 1 diabetes. The CDR3 nucleotides read TGTGCCAGCAGTGTACAGGGCGAATTGAACACCGGGGAGCTGTTTTTT. Translated, it gives CASSVQGELNTGELFF.